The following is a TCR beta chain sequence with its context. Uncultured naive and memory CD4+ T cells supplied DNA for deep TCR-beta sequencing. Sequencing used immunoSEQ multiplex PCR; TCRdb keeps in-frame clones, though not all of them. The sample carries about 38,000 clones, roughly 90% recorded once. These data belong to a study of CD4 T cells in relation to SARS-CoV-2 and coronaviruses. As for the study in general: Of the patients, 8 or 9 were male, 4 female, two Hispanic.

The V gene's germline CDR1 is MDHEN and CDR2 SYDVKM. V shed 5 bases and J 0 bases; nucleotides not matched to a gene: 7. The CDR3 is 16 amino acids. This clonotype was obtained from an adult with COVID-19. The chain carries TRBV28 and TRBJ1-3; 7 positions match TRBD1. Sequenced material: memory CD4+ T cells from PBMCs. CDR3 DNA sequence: TGTGCCAGCAGTGGGACAGCAACCATCTCTGGAAACACCATATATTTT. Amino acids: CASSGTATISGNTIYF.